One sample yielded the 29 T cell receptor beta chains listed below, sequenced in a study of neurological immune-mediated disorders. TCRdb reprocessed the 5' RACE reads with MiXCR, giving one entry per CDR3 protein. The sample consists of more than 30,000 distinct CDR3 sequences, around 4.5% of them appearing once. Sequencing input: PBMCs. These TCRs come from a man in his late teens or twenties in good health.

This clonotype was found many times. V is TRBV20-1 and J is TRBJ1-6; D ambiguous. The CDR3 runs to 16 residues. Trimming removed 5 bases from V and 10 bases from J, with 24 bases in between. Per germline, CDR1 DFQATT and CDR2 SNEGSKA (reference sequence). This chain's CDR3 is CSAFESLGLDFSPLHF. Here the CDR3 DNA reads TGCAGTGCTTTCGAAAGCCTGGGGTTAGATTTCTCACCCCTCCACTTT.

This clonotype was seen at least ten times. The V gene is TRBV27, the J gene TRBJ2-5, with 7 bases that match TRBD1. CDR1 is MNHEY and CDR2 is SMNVEV in the germline V gene (reference sequence). The CDR3 totals 16 residues. Trimming cost V 6 bases and J 2 bases; bases outside gene matches: 12. CDR3 region: CASSLTRQGAQETQYF. The CDR3 coding sequence is TGTGCCAGCAGCCTAACTCGACAGGGTGCTCAAGAGACCCAGTACTTC.

The gene calls are TRBV12-3 or TRBV12-4 and TRBJ1-2; 10 bases fit TRBD1. V lost 6 bases and J lost 3; bases outside the gene matches: 10. The CDR3 has 16 residues. Here the CDR3 DNA reads TGTGCCAGCAGCCGAGGGACAGGGGATTTGGACTATGGCTACACCTTC. Translating gives CASSRGTGDLDYGYTF.

In this sample, this clonotype turned up many times. The V call is TRBV2, the J call TRBJ2-7; D is possibly TRBD2 (6 bases). The V end was cut by 2 bases, the J end by 3 bases, with 8 bases between. Germline V gene data show CDR1 as SNHLY and CDR2 as FYNNEI. This CDR3 contains 13 residues. CDR3 nucleotide sequence: TGTGCCAGCAGTGAAATCGGGGGCTACGAGCAGTACTTC. Its translation: CASSEIGGYEQYF.

In its sample, this clonotype was seen many times. The chain links TRBV5-5 to TRBJ1-5; D gene unclear. Germline loops: CDR1 SGHKS, CDR2 YYEKEE (reference sequence). The CDR3 totals 13 residues. Trimming removed 4 bases from V and 0 bases from J, with 5 bases in between. The chain's CDR3 is CASSAYSNQPQHF. The DNA of the CDR3 is TGTGCCAGCAGCGCGTATAGCAATCAGCCCCAGCATTTT.

This clonotype was found many times. The V gene is TRBV19, the J gene TRBJ1-2; D unresolved. Germline CDR1 and CDR2: LNHDA and SQIVND (reference sequence). V gave up 6 bases and J gave up 4 bases, with 12 bases separating them. This CDR3 contains 13 residues. The CDR3 spells CASRNGLGYGYTF. The DNA of the CDR3 is TGTGCCAGTAGAAACGGGCTCGGCTATGGCTACACCTTC.

This clonotype showed up many times. The V and J genes are TRBV27 and TRBJ1-2; 10 bases are a match to TRBD1. Germline lookup yields CDR1 MNHEY and CDR2 SMNVEV (reference sequence). This CDR3 has 14 residues. J was trimmed by 2 bases and V by 9 bases; bases with no gene match: 6. CDR3 coding DNA: TGTGCCAGTTGGGACAGGGGACTGAACTATGGCTACACCTTC. Its translation: CASWDRGLNYGYTF.

This clonotype was detected ten times or more. The V gene is TRBV5-1, the J gene TRBJ2-1, with a tentative D call TRBD2 (7 bases). Germline V gene data show CDR1 as SGHRS and CDR2 as YFSETQ. CDR3 size: 15 residues. The V end lost 4 bases, the J end lost 8 bases, and 19 bases lay between the germline ends. The CDR3: CASSHPGWGGDEQFF. CDR3 coding DNA: TGCGCCAGCAGCCACCCGGGGTGGGGGGGCGATGAGCAGTTCTTC. Based on the CDR3 plus reference TRBV5-1 and TRBJ2-1, the full variable domain is KAGVTQTPRYLIKTRGQQVTLSCSPISGHRSVSWYQQTPGQGLQFLFEYFSETQRNKGNFPGRFSGRQFSNSRSEMNVSTLELGDSALYLCASSHPGWGGDEQFFGPGTRLTVL.

This clonotype was seen at least ten times. CDR3 nucleotide sequence: TGTGCCAGCAGGACCGACAATTCACCCCTCCACTTT. Its translation is CASRTDNSPLHF. V and J are TRBV6-6 and TRBJ1-6, with no clear D. CDR1 and CDR2 from the germline V gene are MNHNY and SVGAGI (reference sequence). Trimming pared 6 bases from V and 7 bases from J, leaving 7 bases between. The CDR3 covers 12 residues.

This clonotype was picked up a small number of times. The gene calls are TRBV20-1 and TRBJ2-1, with D perhaps TRBD2 (6 bases). This CDR3 has 16 residues. V was clipped by 6 bases and J by 0 bases, with 18 bases between them. Germline values: CDR1 DFQATT, CDR2 SNEGSKA (reference sequence). CDR3 DNA sequence: TGCAGTGCCCTCTCCGGGGGTTCCAGCTCCTACAATGAGCAGTTCTTC. Encoded protein: CSALSGGSSSYNEQFF.

At least ten counts were recorded for this clonotype. The chain links TRBV7-6 to TRBJ2-3; 8 bases are shared with TRBD2. Germline V gives CDR1 SGHVS, CDR2 FNYEAQ. The CDR3 has 15 residues. The J segment lost 3 bases and the V segment lost 1 base, leaving 3 bases of the junction unmatched. The CDR3: CASSLGGLATDTQYF. The CDR3 DNA reads as TGTGCCAGCAGCTTAGGTGGACTAGCTACAGATACGCAGTATTTT.

This clonotype was observed many times. The rearrangement joins TRBV5-5 to TRBJ2-4; D remains ambiguous. There are 15 residues in the CDR3. CDR1 and CDR2 (germline): SGHKS, YYEKEE (reference sequence). V lost 0 bases to trimming and J lost 5 bases, with 12 bases between them. CDR3 in amino acids: CASSLAKDTENIQYF. The CDR3 DNA reads as TGTGCCAGCAGCTTGGCCAAAGACACTGAAAACATTCAGTACTTC.

In this sample, this clonotype turned up many times. The genes are TRBV12-3 or TRBV12-4 and TRBJ2-3, with a weak D call TRBD2 (6 bases). This CDR3 has 15 residues. The V end was cut by 5 bases, the J end by 1 base, with 13 bases between. The CDR3 bases are TGTGCCAGCAGTGCCCGAGGAGGGGGCACAGATACGCAGTATTTT. This translates into CASSARGGGTDTQYF.

The rearrangement links TRBV6-1 to TRBJ2-3; D perhaps matches TRBD1 (7 bases). Germline CDR1 is MNHNS and CDR2 is SASEGT. Trimming took off 1 base at V and 3 bases at J, with 11 bases between the two ends. The CDR3 totals 15 residues. The CDR3: CASSEEAGGTDTQYF. The DNA for the CDR3 is TGTGCCAGCAGTGAAGAGGCAGGGGGGACAGATACGCAGTATTTT.

This clonotype was detected many times. The chain carries TRBV7-9 and TRBJ2-5, with D perhaps TRBD1 (5 bases). Trimming shortened V by 5 bases and J by 0 bases, and 10 bases separated the two germline ends. The CDR3 length is 14 residues. Germline CDR1 and CDR2: SEHNR and FQNEAQ (reference sequence). The DNA for the CDR3 is TGTGCCAGCAGCGCGACAGTGTACCAAGAGACCCAGTACTTC. Its translation: CASSATVYQETQYF.

This clonotype was observed many times. J is TRBJ1-1 and V is TRBV21-1; TRBD1 is the table's D call and was not checked against the DNA. TRBV21-1 is a pseudogene locus. This CDR3 region has 15 residues. CDR3 region: CASTDRPRVDTEAFF. CDR3 DNA: TGTGCCAGCACCGATCGACCCAGGGTTGACACTGAAGCTTTCTTT.

The sample holds many counts of this clonotype. The chain is built from TRBV4-3 and TRBJ1-2; 9 nucleotides align to TRBD1. J was trimmed by 6 bases and V by 4 bases; bases with no gene match: 15. Germline CDR1 is LGHNA and CDR2 is YSLEER. The CDR3 is made up of 17 amino acids. Written as DNA, the CDR3 is TGCGCCAGCAGCCTAGCCCTTCCACAGGGGGCCGGTAATGGCTACACCTTC. Translated: CASSLALPQGAGNGYTF.

V gene TRBV19 combines with J gene TRBJ1-2; 7 nucleotides agree with TRBD1. The CDR3 sequence is 12 residues long. V gave up 11 bases and J gave up 1 base; unmatched junction bases: 4. Germline V lookup: CDR1 LNHDA, CDR2 SQIVND (reference sequence). The CDR3 protein is CAGRQGNYGYTF. The CDR3 region has the DNA TGTGCCGGCAGACAGGGTAACTATGGCTACACCTTC.

This clonotype showed up many times. This chain links TRBV7-6 with TRBJ2-5; no reliable D call. The V and J ends lost 1 base and 5 bases respectively, with 5 bases between them. This CDR3 comprises 12 residues. Germline V gene sequence: CDR1 SGHVS, CDR2 FNYEAQ. CDR3 amino acids: CASSLEFETQYF. The CDR3 DNA follows: TGTGCCAGCAGCTTAGAATTCGAGACCCAGTACTTC.

This clonotype was seen at least ten times. The chain has TRBV5-1 and TRBJ2-3, with D perhaps TRBD1 (5 bases). The germline V gene encodes CDR1 SGHRS and CDR2 YFSETQ. This CDR3 contains 10 residues. V was trimmed by 3 bases and J by 9 bases, leaving 5 bases between them. The CDR3 is CASSSGTQYF. CDR3 sequence (DNA): TGCGCCAGCAGCTCAGGGACGCAGTATTTT.

In this sample, this clonotype turned up many times. This chain connects TRBV20-1 to TRBJ2-3; D unresolved. CDR3 length: 12 residues. Germline values: CDR1 DFQATT, CDR2 SNEGSKA (reference sequence). The V end was cut by 6 bases, the J end by 6 bases, with 13 bases between. The CDR3 is CSAPASADTQYF. The CDR3 DNA is TGCAGTGCCCCAGCCTCCGCCGATACGCAGTATTTT.

This clonotype was picked up many times. The DNA for the CDR3 is TGCAGCGCCTGGACTAGTGGGGCGGGAGAGACCCAGTACTTC. The encoded protein is CSAWTSGAGETQYF. The V call is TRBV20-1, the J call TRBJ2-5; 7 bases agree with TRBD2. The CDR3 is 14 residues long. Germline V lookup: CDR1 DFQATT, CDR2 SNEGSKA (reference sequence).

This clonotype was seen once. The chain couples TRBV20-1 to TRBJ2-1; the match to TRBD1 covers 12 bases. Trimming removed 0 bases from V and 6 bases from J; junction bases left unmatched: 6. The CDR3 sequence is 16 residues long. Per germline, CDR1 DFQATT and CDR2 SNEGSKA (reference sequence). CDR3 sequence reads: CSARDSGQGARNEQFF. CDR3 nucleotides: TGCAGTGCTAGAGATTCGGGACAGGGGGCTCGCAATGAGCAGTTCTTC.

This clonotype was observed many times. The chain has TRBV6-5 and TRBJ2-5, with D tentatively TRBD2 (5 bases). V lost 6 bases and J 7 bases, leaving 12 bases between the germline ends. CDR3 size: 12 residues. CDR1 and CDR2 (germline): MNHEY, SVGAGI. The CDR3 region is CASRTPSGTQYF. CDR3 sequence (DNA): TGTGCCAGCAGGACCCCAAGCGGGACCCAGTACTTC.

This clonotype was seen ten or more times. The V gene is TRBV29-1, the J gene TRBJ1-6; D gene uncertain. CDR3 size: 16 residues. Looked up from germline, CDR1 is SQVTM and CDR2 is ANQGSEA. Trimming pared 4 bases from V and 0 bases from J, leaving 13 bases between. The CDR3 DNA reads as TGCAGCGTTGCCAGGACTTGTCGCTCCTATAATTCACCCCTCCACTTT. Its translation: CSVARTCRSYNSPLHF.

This clonotype was recorded many times. J is TRBJ2-2 and V is TRBV6-6, with 10 bases aligning to TRBD2. Germline V gene lookup returns CDR1 MNHNY and CDR2 SVGAGI (reference sequence). V trimming: 6 bases; J trimming: 1 base; junction bases outside the gene matches: 5. The CDR3 covers 16 residues. CDR3 sequence: CASRYSGGRNTGELFF. CDR3 DNA: TGTGCCAGCAGATATAGCGGGGGGAGGAACACCGGGGAGCTGTTTTTT.

This clonotype came up many times. The chain couples TRBV5-1 to TRBJ2-4; TRBD1 agrees at 7 bases. Germline-derived CDR1 and CDR2 are SGHRS and YFSETQ. CDR3 length: 14 amino acids. V gave up 3 bases and J gave up 5 bases; unmatched junction bases: 5. The CDR3 region has the DNA TGCGCCAGCAGCTACGGACAGGAAGAAAACATTCAGTACTTC. Protein: CASSYGQEENIQYF. Drawing the rest from reference TRBV5-1 and TRBJ2-4, the complete variable domain is KAGVTQTPRYLIKTRGQQVTLSCSPISGHRSVSWYQQTPGQGLQFLFEYFSETQRNKGNFPGRFSGRQFSNSRSEMNVSTLELGDSALYLCASSYGQEENIQYFGAGTRLSVL.

This clonotype has at least ten counts. The gene calls are TRBV20-1 and TRBJ2-5; 9 bases agree with TRBD2. V was pared by 5 bases and J by 4 bases, with 17 bases of the junction left unmatched. The CDR3 is made up of 17 amino acids. Germline V gives CDR1 DFQATT, CDR2 SNEGSKA (reference sequence). The CDR3 DNA reads as TGCAGTGCTCGAAAGATTAGCGGGGGCCCCGGGGGAGAGACCCAGTACTTC. Its translation: CSARKISGGPGGETQYF.

This clonotype was found many times. The chain employs TRBV9 and TRBJ2-2; D may be TRBD1 (6 bases). With 5 bases removed from V and 5 bases from J, the gap between germline ends came to 13 bases. This CDR3 spans 14 amino acids. Germline assignment: CDR1 SGDLS and CDR2 YYNGEE. In nucleotides, the CDR3 is TGTGCCAGCAGGTTTAGGGGGAATACCGGGGAGCTGTTTTTT. Translated, it gives CASRFRGNTGELFF.